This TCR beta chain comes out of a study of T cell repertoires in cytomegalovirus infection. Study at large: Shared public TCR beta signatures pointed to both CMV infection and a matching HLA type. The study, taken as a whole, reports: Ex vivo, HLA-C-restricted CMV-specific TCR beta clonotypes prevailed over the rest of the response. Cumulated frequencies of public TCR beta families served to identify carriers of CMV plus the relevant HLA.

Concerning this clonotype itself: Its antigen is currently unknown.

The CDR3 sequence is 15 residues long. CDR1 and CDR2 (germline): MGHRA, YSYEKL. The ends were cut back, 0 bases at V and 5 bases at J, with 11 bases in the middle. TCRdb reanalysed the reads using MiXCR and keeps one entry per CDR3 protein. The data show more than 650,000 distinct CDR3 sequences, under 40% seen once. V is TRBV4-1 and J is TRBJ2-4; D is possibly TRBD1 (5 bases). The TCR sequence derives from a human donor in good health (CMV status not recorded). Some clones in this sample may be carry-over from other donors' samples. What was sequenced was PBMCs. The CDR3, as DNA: TGCGCCAGCAGCCAAGATCCAAGGGGTCAAAACATTCAGTACTTC. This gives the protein CASSQDPRGQNIQYF.